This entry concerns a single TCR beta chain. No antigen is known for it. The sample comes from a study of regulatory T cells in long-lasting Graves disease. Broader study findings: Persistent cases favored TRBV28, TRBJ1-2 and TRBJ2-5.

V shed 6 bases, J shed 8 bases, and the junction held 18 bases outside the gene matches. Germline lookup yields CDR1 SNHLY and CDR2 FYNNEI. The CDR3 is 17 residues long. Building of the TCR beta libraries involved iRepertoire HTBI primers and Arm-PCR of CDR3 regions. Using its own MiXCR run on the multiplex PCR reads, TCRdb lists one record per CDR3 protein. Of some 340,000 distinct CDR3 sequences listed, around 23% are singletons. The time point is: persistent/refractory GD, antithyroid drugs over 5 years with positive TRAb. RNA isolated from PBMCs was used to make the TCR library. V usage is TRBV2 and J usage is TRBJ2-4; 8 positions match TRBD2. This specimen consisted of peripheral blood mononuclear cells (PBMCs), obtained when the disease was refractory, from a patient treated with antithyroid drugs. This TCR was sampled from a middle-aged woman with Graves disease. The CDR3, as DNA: TGTGCCAGCAGCCAAGGAAGGAGCGGGAGACAGAAGGACATTCAGTACTTC. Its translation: CASSQGRSGRQKDIQYF. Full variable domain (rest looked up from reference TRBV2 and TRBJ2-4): EPEVTQTPSHQVTQMGQEVILRCVPISNHLYFYWYRQILGQKVEFLVSFYNNEISEKSEIFDDQFSVERPDGSNFTLKIRSTKLEDSAMYFCASSQGRSGRQKDIQYFGAGTRLSVL.